A single sample is the source of the 25 T cell receptor beta chains below, sequenced in a study of CD8 T cells in ankylosing spondylitis. TCRdb used MiXCR to reprocess the 5' RACE reads, holding one entry per CDR3 protein. Of about 160,000 distinct CDR3 sequences listed, around 18% were seen once; the top ten hold about 7.8%. The sequenced sample was blood, either unsorted or a sorted T cell fraction (not recorded which). These receptors all come from a male donor with ankylosing spondylitis or in good health (not recorded which).

This clonotype occurred many times. CDR3 region: CATSRGGNTIYF. CDR3 coding DNA: TGTGCCACCTCGAGGGGAGGGAACACCATATATTTT. The chain carries TRBV6-6 and TRBJ1-3, with D possibly TRBD1 on 5 matching bases. Per germline, CDR1 MNHNY and CDR2 SVGAGI (reference sequence). V was cut by 10 bases and J by 7 bases, with 14 bases left in between. CDR3 length equals 12 residues.

This clonotype was picked up many times. The chain recombines TRBV20-1 with TRBJ2-7; D unclear. The CDR3 consists of 11 residues. Germline V CDR1 and CDR2: DFQATT, SNEGSKA (reference sequence). Trimming took 3 bases from V and 1 from J, leaving 4 bases between them. This CDR3 reads CSASRSYEQYF. Here the CDR3 DNA reads TGCAGTGCTAGTAGGTCCTACGAGCAGTACTTC.

This clonotype was counted many times. The chain joins TRBV5-1 to TRBJ2-5; TRBD1 is a possible D gene (6 bases). The CDR3 covers 14 residues. CDR1 and CDR2 from the germline V gene are SGHRS and YFSETQ. The V end lost 5 bases, the J end lost 5 bases, and 16 bases lay between the germline ends. The CDR3, as DNA: TGCGCCAGCAGTACAGGGTTGATTGAGGAGACCCAGTACTTC. Its protein product is CASSTGLIEETQYF.

The chain carries TRBV28 and TRBJ1-6, with D possibly matching TRBD1 (5 bases). Trimming cost V 8 bases and J 4 bases, with 18 bases left between them. CDR3 length: 16 amino acids. Per the germline V gene, CDR1 is MDHEN and CDR2 is SYDVKM. This CDR3 reads CASFHRQGGYNSPLHF. The CDR3 DNA reads as TGTGCCAGCTTTCATCGGCAGGGAGGATATAATTCACCCCTCCACTTT.

The genes are TRBV11-2 and TRBJ2-7, with no clear D. Germline CDR1 and CDR2: SGHAT and FQNNGV. Trimming left V 2 bases short and J 2 bases short, with 4 bases between. The CDR3 is made up of 12 amino acids. The CDR3 loop reads CASSLQTYEQYF. CDR3 bases: TGTGCCAGCAGCTTACAAACCTACGAGCAGTACTTC.

The chain carries TRBV11-1 and TRBJ2-4; 7 bases are a match to TRBD1. V gave up 2 bases and J gave up 0 bases; unmatched junction bases: 10. Germline lookup yields CDR1 SGHAT and CDR2 FQDESV (reference sequence). CDR3 length: 18 residues. The chain's CDR3 is CASSLSAAQGIAKNIQYF. The CDR3 coding sequence is TGTGCCAGCAGCTTATCCGCCGCACAGGGGATAGCCAAAAACATTCAGTACTTC.

Only a few counts were recorded for this clonotype. The rearrangement uses TRBV20-1 and TRBJ1-1; the D is unclear. V lost 2 bases to trimming and J lost 0 bases, with 7 bases between them. CDR3 length: 13 amino acids. CDR1 and CDR2 from the germline V gene are DFQATT and SNEGSKA (reference sequence). DNA for the CDR3: TGCAGTGCTAGAAAGGCTGTGAACACTGAAGCTTTCTTT. Translated: CSARKAVNTEAFF.

The sample holds many counts of this clonotype. The chain employs TRBV12-3 or TRBV12-4 and TRBJ2-1; 9 bases are a match to TRBD2. V was clipped by 2 bases and J by 12 bases; unmatched bases: 11. The length of the CDR3 is 15 residues. DNA of the CDR3: TGTGCCAGCAGTTTACGGTCTAGCGGGGAACCGGTGCAGTTCTTC. This encodes CASSLRSSGEPVQFF.

This clonotype was detected many times. V and J are TRBV4-2 and TRBJ2-1; a possible D gene is TRBD2 (6 bases). V was clipped by 4 bases and J by 4 bases, with 17 bases between them. The CDR3 has 16 amino acids. Germline V gives CDR1 LGHNA, CDR2 YNFKEQ. DNA for the CDR3: TGTGCCAGCAGCCCAGAATTGAGCGGGCTATACAATGAGCAGTTCTTC. Translating gives CASSPELSGLYNEQFF.

This clonotype was seen ten or more times. The V and J genes are TRBV28 and TRBJ2-1; TRBD2 aligns across 7 bases. The ends lost 6 bases at V and 1 base at J; junction bases unmatched: 9. The CDR3 covers 16 residues. The germline CDR1 and CDR2 sequences are MDHEN and SYDVKM. The CDR3 spells CASRPTSSTSYNEQFF. The CDR3 DNA reads as TGTGCCAGCAGGCCGACTAGCAGCACATCCTACAATGAGCAGTTCTTC.

As to this clonotype: A much larger clone sits a single nucleotide away, making a read error possible. This sequence joins TRBV20-1 and TRBJ2-1; D perhaps matches TRBD2 (6 bases). V lost 0 bases and J 0 bases, leaving 6 bases between the germline ends. The CDR3 runs to 14 residues. Germline CDR1 and CDR2: DFQATT and SNEGSKA (reference sequence). CDR3 nucleotide sequence: TGCAGTGCTAGAGAGGGGGGCTCCTACAATGAGCAGTTCTTC. It specifies CSAREGGSYNEQFF.

V gene TRBV28 combines with J gene TRBJ2-3, with D perhaps TRBD1 (5 bases). V lost 6 bases and J lost 7, with 14 bases in between. Germline V CDR1 and CDR2: MDHEN, SYDVKM. The CDR3 is made up of 13 amino acids. This CDR3 is CASSLTRTNTQYF. In DNA, the CDR3 is TGTGCCAGCAGCCTCACCCGGACAAATACGCAGTATTTT.

Ten or more counts support this clonotype. V gene TRBV20-1 combines with J gene TRBJ2-7; a possible D gene is TRBD2 (6 bases). V lost 6 bases to trimming and J lost 1 base, with 19 bases between them. This CDR3 comprises 15 residues. Germline V gene sequence: CDR1 DFQATT, CDR2 SNEGSKA (reference sequence). The CDR3 region is CSALSARGVSYEQYF. The CDR3 DNA sequence: TGCAGTGCCCTAAGTGCCCGCGGGGTATCCTACGAGCAGTACTTC.

This clonotype was found many times. V is TRBV5-1 and J is TRBJ1-4; the D is unclear. This CDR3 is built from 14 residues. Germline V CDR1 and CDR2: SGHRS, YFSETQ. Trimming pared 0 bases from V and 7 bases from J, leaving 10 bases between. The CDR3 region is CASSLEGRGEKLFF. CDR3 coding DNA: TGCGCCAGCAGCTTGGAGGGTCGGGGTGAAAAACTGTTTTTT.

This clonotype appeared many times. The gene calls are TRBV6-5 and TRBJ2-7, with D perhaps matching TRBD1 (5 bases). Germline V lookup: CDR1 MNHEY, CDR2 SVGAGI. The CDR3 covers 12 residues. Trimming removed 6 bases at V and 4 bases at J, with 10 bases between. The chain's CDR3 is CASRPDSYEQYF. Here the CDR3 DNA reads TGTGCCAGCAGGCCCGACAGTTACGAGCAGTACTTC.

The V gene is TRBV9, the J gene TRBJ1-3; TRBD1 matches 8 bases. Germline trimming cut 4 bases from V and 2 bases from J; bases unmatched to any gene: 11. CDR1 and CDR2 from the germline V gene are SGDLS and YYNGEE. This CDR3 spans 17 amino acids. The CDR3 sequence is CASSLSADRVTGNTIYF. CDR3 DNA sequence: TGTGCCAGCAGCTTATCAGCGGACAGGGTAACTGGAAACACCATATATTTT.

Of note for this clonotype: At one of its ends the junction is not consistent with the germline gene, which may arise from a read error. The chain joins TRBV27 to TRBJ2-2; possibly TRBD1 for D (6 bases). The germline CDR1 and CDR2 sequences are MNHEY and SMNVEV (reference sequence). The CDR3 totals 16 residues. DNA for the CDR3: TGTGCCAGCAGTGGGGTATTACAGGGAGTGACCGGGGAGCTGCTTTTT. It codes for CASSGVLQGVTGELLF.

This clonotype has just a few counts. This rearrangement joins TRBV29-1 to TRBJ2-3; maybe TRBD2 (5 bases). Germline V gene lookup returns CDR1 SQVTM and CDR2 ANQGSEA. The CDR3 sequence is 13 residues long. The V end lost 4 bases, the J end lost 3 bases, and 11 bases lay between the germline ends. This chain's CDR3 is CSVGGRLTDTQYF. In DNA, the CDR3 is TGCAGCGTTGGTGGGAGACTTACAGATACGCAGTATTTT.

This clonotype was detected a few times. This chain links TRBV2 with TRBJ2-7; no clear D gene. V was clipped by 0 bases and J by 2 bases, with 5 bases between them. Germline V lookup: CDR1 SNHLY, CDR2 FYNNEI. The CDR3 has 13 residues. The CDR3 DNA is TGTGCCAGCAGTGAAGCGGAAGCCTACGAGCAGTACTTC. Its translation is CASSEAEAYEQYF. Combining the CDR3 with reference TRBV2 and TRBJ2-7 gives the whole variable domain EPEVTQTPSHQVTQMGQEVILRCVPISNHLYFYWYRQILGQKVEFLVSFYNNEISEKSEIFDDQFSVERPDGSNFTLKIRSTKLEDSAMYFCASSEAEAYEQYFGPGTRLTVT.

This clonotype was counted at least ten times. The chain joins TRBV5-1 to TRBJ2-3, with 8 bases matching TRBD1. The CDR3 has 15 amino acids. The V segment lost 0 bases and the J segment 4 bases; nucleotides outside the gene matches: 4. The germline V gene encodes CDR1 SGHRS and CDR2 YFSETQ. This chain's CDR3 is CASSLEGQDPDTQYF. The CDR3, as DNA: TGCGCCAGCAGCTTGGAGGGACAGGACCCAGATACGCAGTATTTT. Full variable domain (rest looked up from reference TRBV5-1 and TRBJ2-3): KAGVTQTPRYLIKTRGQQVTLSCSPISGHRSVSWYQQTPGQGLQFLFEYFSETQRNKGNFPGRFSGRQFSNSRSEMNVSTLELGDSALYLCASSLEGQDPDTQYFGPGTRLTVL.

In this sample, this clonotype turned up a few times. The genes are TRBV5-1 and TRBJ2-5; TRBD1 is a possible D gene (6 bases). The germline V gene has CDR1 SGHRS and CDR2 YFSETQ. V lost 4 bases and J lost 4, with 11 bases in between. This CDR3 has 13 residues. In nucleotides, the CDR3 is TGCGCCAGCAGCCCAAACAGGGTAGAGACCCAGTACTTC. It yields the protein CASSPNRVETQYF.

This clonotype was seen many times. CDR3 region: CASSQVSLEKLFF. The CDR3 DNA sequence: TGCGCCAGCAGCCAAGTCAGTCTTGAAAAACTGTTTTTT. The V call is TRBV4-1, the J call TRBJ1-4; no firm D call. V lost 1 base and J 7 bases, leaving 7 bases between the germline ends. The CDR3 sequence is 13 residues long. Per germline, CDR1 MGHRA and CDR2 YSYEKL.

This clonotype was picked up a small number of times. This sequence joins TRBV11-2 and TRBJ2-1; 15 positions match TRBD2. Unmatched junction bases numbered 13, after V lost 3 bases and J lost 7 bases. The CDR3 loop spans 19 amino acids. Germline values: CDR1 SGHAT, CDR2 FQNNGV. The CDR3: CASSFYRPGLAGGDNEQFF. Here the CDR3 DNA reads TGTGCCAGCAGCTTCTACCGTCCGGGACTAGCGGGAGGAGATAATGAGCAGTTCTTC.

The chain uses TRBV28 and TRBJ2-1; either TRBD1 or TRBD2 may fit D (6 bases each). Trimming left V 3 bases short and J 2 bases short, with 14 bases between. The CDR3 covers 16 residues. CDR1 is MDHEN and CDR2 is SYDVKM in the germline V gene. This chain's CDR3 is CASSFGLGGPYNEQFF. CDR3 coding DNA: TGTGCCAGCAGTTTTGGGCTGGGGGGCCCCTACAATGAGCAGTTCTTC. Supplemented by reference TRBV28 and TRBJ2-1, the full variable domain reads DVKVTQSSRYLVKRTGEKVFLECVQDMDHENMFWYRQDPGLGLRLIYFSYDVKMKEKGDIPEGYSVSREKKERFSLILESASTNQTSMYLCASSFGLGGPYNEQFFGPGTRLTVL.

V usage is TRBV6-1 and J usage is TRBJ1-2; TRBD1 matches 8 bases. V was pared by 6 bases and J by 4 bases, with 7 bases of the junction left unmatched. The CDR3 is 14 amino acids. Germline V gene lookup returns CDR1 MNHNS and CDR2 SASEGT. CDR3 amino acids: CASRTGGSSYGYTF. Here the CDR3 DNA reads TGTGCCAGCAGAACAGGGGGGTCCTCCTATGGCTACACCTTC.